Listed below are T cell receptor beta chains from one sample, sequenced in a study of blood T cell repertoires in COVID-19. Profiled with immunoSEQ multiplex PCR; TCRdb holds only in-frame clones, not every one. This repertoire shows some 170,000 clones, about 88% found once; its top ten account for over 15%. Material: peripheral blood. These receptors were obtained from a man in his 60s with active or convalescent COVID-19. The CDR3 runs from the conserved cysteine through the conserved F or W. A D gene is named only where the DNA matches it firmly. Where a row states a size, it is once, few, many or the class of an expanded clone; other rows omit it.

d_call: -
clone_size: -
v_call: TRBV10-1
j_call: TRBJ2-1
cdr3_aa: CASSDGRGAIYNEQFF
cdr3_nt: TGCGCCAGCAGTGACGGCAGGGGGGCCATATACAATGAGCAGTTCTTC

d_call: -
clone_size: -
v_call: TRBV28
j_call: TRBJ1-1
cdr3_aa: CASTGGGEWLAFF
cdr3_nt: TGTGCCAGCACCGGGGGAGGAGAATGGCTTGCTTTCTTT

d_call: TRBD2
clone_size: few
v_call: TRBV7-9
j_call: TRBJ2-5
cdr3_aa: CASSPGTSGAYQETQYF
cdr3_nt: TGTGCCAGCAGCCCGGGGACTAGCGGGGCGTACCAAGAGACCCAGTACTTC

d_call: TRBD1
clone_size: -
v_call: TRBV6-1
j_call: TRBJ1-6
cdr3_aa: CASSERTGGDSPLHF
cdr3_nt: TGTGCCAGCAGTGAAAGGACAGGGGGCGATTCACCCCTCCACTTT

d_call: -
clone_size: -
v_call: TRBV19
j_call: TRBJ2-5
cdr3_aa: CASTGVGGNQETQYF
cdr3_nt: TGTGCCAGTACCGGTGTCGGGGGAAACCAAGAGACCCAGTACTTC

d_call: TRBD2
clone_size: -
v_call: TRBV6-5
j_call: TRBJ2-5
cdr3_aa: CASTLGTNQETQYF
cdr3_nt: TGTGCCAGCACACTCGGGACTAACCAAGAGACCCAGTACTTC

d_call: TRBD1
clone_size: -
v_call: TRBV19
j_call: TRBJ2-7
cdr3_aa: CASSRGDRGPEQYF
cdr3_nt: TGTGCCAGTAGCCGGGGGGACAGGGGCCCCGAGCAGTACTTC

d_call: -
clone_size: -
v_call: TRBV6-5
j_call: TRBJ1-3
cdr3_aa: CASSYSWRAGNTIYF
cdr3_nt: TGTGCCAGCAGTTACTCGTGGAGGGCTGGAAACACCATATATTTT

d_call: -
clone_size: -
v_call: TRBV9
j_call: TRBJ2-2
cdr3_aa: CASSLGHAAGELFF
cdr3_nt: TGTGCCAGCAGCCTGGGACACGCGGCCGGGGAGCTGTTTTTT

d_call: -
clone_size: -
v_call: TRBV6-5
j_call: TRBJ2-7
cdr3_aa: CAGTSGEIYEQYF
cdr3_nt: TGTGCCGGAACGTCAGGGGAAATCTACGAGCAGTACTTC

d_call: TRBD2
clone_size: once
v_call: TRBV6-4
j_call: TRBJ2-5
cdr3_aa: CASSDSGLAVQETQYF
cdr3_nt: TGTGCCAGCAGTGACTCGGGTCTAGCGGTCCAAGAGACCCAGTACTTC

d_call: TRBD2
clone_size: -
v_call: TRBV6-2/TRBV6-3
j_call: TRBJ2-7
cdr3_aa: CASSYQLRLAGGREQYF
cdr3_nt: TGTGCCAGCAGTTACCAGCTACGGCTAGCGGGAGGGAGGGAGCAGTACTTC

d_call: -
clone_size: -
v_call: TRBV6-5
j_call: TRBJ1-4
cdr3_aa: CASRTGQSTEKLFF
cdr3_nt: TGTGCCAGCAGGACAGGCCAATCCACCGAAAAACTGTTTTTT

d_call: -
clone_size: -
v_call: TRBV6-1
j_call: TRBJ2-2
cdr3_aa: CASSEVLTGNTGELFF
cdr3_nt: TGTGCCAGCAGTGAAGTTCTGACAGGGAACACCGGGGAGCTGTTTTTT

d_call: -
clone_size: once
v_call: TRBV24-1
j_call: TRBJ2-1
cdr3_aa: CATSDKRRTVGDYNEQFF
cdr3_nt: TGTGCCACCAGTGACAAACGCCGGACAGTTGGGGACTACAATGAGCAGTTCTTC

d_call: TRBD1
clone_size: once
v_call: TRBV2
j_call: TRBJ2-2
cdr3_aa: CAIYQGAANTGELFF
cdr3_nt: TGTGCCATCTATCAGGGGGCTGCGAACACCGGGGAGCTGTTTTTT

d_call: -
clone_size: -
v_call: TRBV27
j_call: TRBJ2-5
cdr3_aa: CASSRNGGLQETQYF
cdr3_nt: TGTGCCAGCAGTCGAAATGGAGGGCTCCAAGAGACCCAGTACTTC

d_call: -
clone_size: -
v_call: TRBV6-6
j_call: TRBJ2-1
cdr3_aa: CASSPYSGGSSYNEQFF
cdr3_nt: TGTGCCAGCAGTCCTTATAGCGGAGGGAGCTCCTACAATGAGCAGTTCTTC

d_call: TRBD2
clone_size: -
v_call: TRBV5-1
j_call: TRBJ2-3
cdr3_aa: CASSLGTTGRPTDTQYF
cdr3_nt: TGCGCCAGCAGCTTGGGCACCACCGGGAGGCCTACAGATACGCAGTATTTT

d_call: TRBD1
clone_size: -
v_call: TRBV19
j_call: TRBJ1-5
cdr3_aa: CASSPRGQGIFGNQPQHF
cdr3_nt: TGTGCCAGTAGCCCGCGGGGACAGGGGATATTCGGCAATCAGCCCCAGCATTTT

d_call: -
clone_size: -
v_call: TRBV11-3
j_call: TRBJ2-7
cdr3_aa: CASSLAPGAKYEQYF
cdr3_nt: TGTGCCAGCAGCTTAGCCCCGGGAGCGAAATACGAGCAGTACTTC

d_call: TRBD1
clone_size: -
v_call: TRBV10-1
j_call: TRBJ1-2
cdr3_aa: CASSRDRVGYTF
cdr3_nt: TGCGCCAGCAGCCGGGACAGGGTCGGCTACACCTTC

d_call: -
clone_size: -
v_call: TRBV4-1
j_call: TRBJ1-5
cdr3_aa: CASSQDPQPNQPQHF
cdr3_nt: TGCGCCAGCAGCCAAGATCCACAACCTAATCAGCCCCAGCATTTT

d_call: -
clone_size: -
v_call: TRBV15
j_call: TRBJ2-5
cdr3_aa: CATSRDPRLQETQYF
cdr3_nt: TGTGCCACCAGCAGAGATCCTCGACTCCAAGAGACCCAGTACTTC

d_call: TRBD2
clone_size: -
v_call: TRBV7-9
j_call: TRBJ2-1
cdr3_aa: CASSLGESGSVF
cdr3_nt: TGTGCCAGCAGCTTAGGGGAGAGCGGGAGTGTCTTC

d_call: -
clone_size: -
v_call: TRBV23-1
j_call: TRBJ1-1
cdr3_aa: CASSHGLSTGTSNTEAFF
cdr3_nt: TGCGCCAGCAGTCATGGACTTAGTACCGGGACATCGAACACTGAAGCTTTCTTT

d_call: -
clone_size: -
v_call: TRBV27
j_call: TRBJ1-2
cdr3_aa: CASSLSGEGGFGYGYTF
cdr3_nt: TGTGCCAGCAGTTTATCGGGGGAGGGGGGCTTCGGCTATGGCTACACCTTC

d_call: -
clone_size: -
v_call: TRBV4-2
j_call: TRBJ2-1
cdr3_aa: CASSQEPLAGRRPDEQFF
cdr3_nt: TGTGCCAGCAGCCAAGAACCCCTGGCGGGACGACGTCCGGATGAGCAGTTCTTC

d_call: -
clone_size: -
v_call: TRBV6-5
j_call: TRBJ1-2
cdr3_aa: CASSQTGYYGYTF
cdr3_nt: TGTGCCAGCAGTCAAACAGGGTACTATGGCTACACCTTC

d_call: TRBD1
clone_size: -
v_call: TRBV6-4
j_call: TRBJ1-1
cdr3_aa: CASSAGGTGNTEAFF
cdr3_nt: TGTGCCAGCAGTGCCGGCGGGACAGGGAACACTGAAGCTTTCTTT

d_call: TRBD1
clone_size: -
v_call: TRBV10-3
j_call: TRBJ1-4
cdr3_aa: CAISGGQGGEKLFF
cdr3_nt: TGTGCCATCAGTGGGGGACAGGGTGGTGAAAAACTGTTTTTT

d_call: -
clone_size: -
v_call: TRBV2
j_call: TRBJ1-5
cdr3_aa: CASMRGAWNQPQHF
cdr3_nt: TGTGCCAGCATGCGGGGGGCGTGGAATCAGCCCCAGCATTTT

d_call: TRBD1
clone_size: -
v_call: TRBV30
j_call: TRBJ1-6
cdr3_aa: CAWSVRQGRSPLHF
cdr3_nt: TGTGCCTGGAGTGTAAGACAGGGCCGTTCACCCCTCCACTTT

d_call: TRBD1
clone_size: -
v_call: TRBV2
j_call: TRBJ1-4
cdr3_aa: CASSGQGVVANEKLFF
cdr3_nt: TGTGCCAGCAGTGGGCAGGGGGTCGTTGCTAATGAAAAACTGTTTTTT

d_call: TRBD1
clone_size: -
v_call: TRBV19
j_call: TRBJ1-1
cdr3_aa: CASSTQTGERAEAFF
cdr3_nt: TGTGCCAGTAGTACCCAGACAGGGGAGAGGGCTGAAGCTTTCTTT

d_call: TRBD1
clone_size: -
v_call: TRBV5-1
j_call: TRBJ2-5
cdr3_aa: CASRTGKGEETQYF
cdr3_nt: TGCGCCAGCAGGACAGGGAAGGGCGAAGAGACCCAGTACTTC

d_call: TRBD1
clone_size: -
v_call: TRBV27
j_call: TRBJ2-7
cdr3_aa: CASRGQGAYEQYF
cdr3_nt: TGTGCCAGCAGAGGACAGGGGGCTTACGAGCAGTACTTC

d_call: TRBD1
clone_size: once
v_call: TRBV27
j_call: TRBJ1-2
cdr3_aa: CASSLTTGSYGYTF
cdr3_nt: TGTGCCAGCAGTTTAACGACAGGGAGCTATGGCTACACCTTC

d_call: TRBD1
clone_size: -
v_call: TRBV9
j_call: TRBJ1-6
cdr3_aa: CASSPRQGSNSPLHF
cdr3_nt: TGTGCCAGCAGCCCTCGACAGGGTTCCAATTCACCCCTCCACTTT

d_call: TRBD2
clone_size: -
v_call: TRBV7-9
j_call: TRBJ2-3
cdr3_aa: CASSFIAGGTDTQYF
cdr3_nt: TGTGCCAGCAGCTTCATAGCGGGAGGCACAGATACGCAGTATTTT

d_call: TRBD1
clone_size: once
v_call: TRBV5-1
j_call: TRBJ2-7
cdr3_aa: CASSSLGTGGFEQYF
cdr3_nt: TGCGCCAGCAGCTCTCTGGGGACAGGGGGTTTCGAGCAGTACTTC

d_call: -
clone_size: -
v_call: TRBV29-1
j_call: TRBJ2-6
cdr3_aa: CSTWSASSGANVLTF
cdr3_nt: TGCAGCACCTGGTCGGCTAGCTCTGGGGCCAACGTCCTGACTTTC

d_call: -
clone_size: -
v_call: TRBV11-2
j_call: TRBJ1-4
cdr3_aa: CASSLAGMGEKLFF
cdr3_nt: TGTGCCAGCAGCTTAGCCGGGATGGGTGAAAAACTGTTTTTT

d_call: TRBD2
clone_size: -
v_call: TRBV15
j_call: TRBJ2-6
cdr3_aa: CATSTKAGFSGANVLTF
cdr3_nt: TGTGCCACCAGCACTAAAGCGGGATTCTCTGGGGCCAACGTCCTGACTTTC

d_call: TRBD1
clone_size: once
v_call: TRBV7-9
j_call: TRBJ1-1
cdr3_aa: CASSLARTGGLDTEAFF
cdr3_nt: TGTGCCAGCAGCTTAGCGAGGACAGGGGGCCTGGACACTGAAGCTTTCTTT

d_call: TRBD1
clone_size: -
v_call: TRBV18
j_call: TRBJ1-2
cdr3_aa: CASSPRQGAGYGYTF
cdr3_nt: TGTGCCAGCTCACCCCGACAGGGGGCAGGTTATGGCTACACCTTC

d_call: -
clone_size: -
v_call: TRBV5-5
j_call: TRBJ1-1
cdr3_aa: CASSLGQANTEAFF
cdr3_nt: TGTGCCAGCAGCTTGGGACAGGCGAACACTGAAGCTTTCTTT

d_call: -
clone_size: -
v_call: TRBV5-4
j_call: TRBJ2-3
cdr3_aa: CASSFELVSTDTQYF
cdr3_nt: TGTGCCAGCAGCTTCGAACTAGTCAGCACAGATACGCAGTATTTT

d_call: TRBD2
clone_size: -
v_call: TRBV28
j_call: TRBJ2-1
cdr3_aa: CASSRLAGGRNEQFF
cdr3_nt: TGTGCCAGCAGCAGACTAGCGGGGGGGCGTAATGAGCAGTTCTTC

d_call: -
clone_size: -
v_call: TRBV19
j_call: TRBJ1-1
cdr3_aa: CASAGYTEAFF
cdr3_nt: TGTGCCAGTGCAGGATATACTGAAGCTTTCTTT